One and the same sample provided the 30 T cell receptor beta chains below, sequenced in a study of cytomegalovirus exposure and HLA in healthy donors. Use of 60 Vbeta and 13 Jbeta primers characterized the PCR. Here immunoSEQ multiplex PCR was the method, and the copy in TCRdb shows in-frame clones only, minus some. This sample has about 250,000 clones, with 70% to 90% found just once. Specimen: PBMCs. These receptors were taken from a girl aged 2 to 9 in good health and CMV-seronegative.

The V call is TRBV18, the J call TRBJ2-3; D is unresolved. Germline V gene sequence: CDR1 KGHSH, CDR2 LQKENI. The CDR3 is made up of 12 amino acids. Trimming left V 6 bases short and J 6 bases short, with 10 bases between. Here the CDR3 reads CASSLAWDTQYF. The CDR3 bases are TGTGCCAGCTCCCTCGCGTGGGATACGCAGTATTTT.

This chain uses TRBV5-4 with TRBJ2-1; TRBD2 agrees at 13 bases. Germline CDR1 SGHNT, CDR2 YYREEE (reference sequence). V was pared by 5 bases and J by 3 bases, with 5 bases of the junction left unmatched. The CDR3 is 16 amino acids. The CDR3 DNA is TGTGCCAGCAGTCCCGGGACTAGCGGGAACTACAATGAGCAGTTCTTC. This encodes CASSPGTSGNYNEQFF.

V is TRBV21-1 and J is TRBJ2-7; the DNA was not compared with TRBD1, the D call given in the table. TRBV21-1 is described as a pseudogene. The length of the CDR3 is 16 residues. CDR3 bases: TGTGCCAGCAGCAAAGTCCGGGACAGGCTCTCCTACGAGCAGTACTTC. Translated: CASSKVRDRLSYEQYF.

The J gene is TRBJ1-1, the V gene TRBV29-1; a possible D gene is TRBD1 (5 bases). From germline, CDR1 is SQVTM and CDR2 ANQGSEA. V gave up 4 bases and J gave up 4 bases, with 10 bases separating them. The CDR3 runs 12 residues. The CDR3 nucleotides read TGCAGCGTTGTCGGGGGACTCACTGAAGCTTTCTTT. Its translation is CSVVGGLTEAFF.

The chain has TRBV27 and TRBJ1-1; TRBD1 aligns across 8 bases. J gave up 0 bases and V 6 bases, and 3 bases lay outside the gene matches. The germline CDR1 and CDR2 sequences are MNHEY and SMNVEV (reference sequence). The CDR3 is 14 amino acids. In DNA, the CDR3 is TGTGCCAGCAGCAGGGGGCGTCTGAACACTGAAGCTTTCTTT. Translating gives CASSRGRLNTEAFF.

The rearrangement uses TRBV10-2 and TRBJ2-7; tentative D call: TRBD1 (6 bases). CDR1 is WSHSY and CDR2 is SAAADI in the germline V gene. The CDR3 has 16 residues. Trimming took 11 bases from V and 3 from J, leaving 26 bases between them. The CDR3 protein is CAARGTGSDIYYEQYF. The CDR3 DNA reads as TGCGCCGCACGTGGCACAGGGTCCGACATTTACTACGAGCAGTACTTC.

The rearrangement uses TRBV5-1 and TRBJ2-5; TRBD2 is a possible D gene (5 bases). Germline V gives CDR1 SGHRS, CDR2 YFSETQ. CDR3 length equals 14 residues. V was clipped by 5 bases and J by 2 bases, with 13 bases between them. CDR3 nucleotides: TGCGCCAGCAGTGAGGGTCTCGTACAAGAGACCCAGTACTTC. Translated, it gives CASSEGLVQETQYF.

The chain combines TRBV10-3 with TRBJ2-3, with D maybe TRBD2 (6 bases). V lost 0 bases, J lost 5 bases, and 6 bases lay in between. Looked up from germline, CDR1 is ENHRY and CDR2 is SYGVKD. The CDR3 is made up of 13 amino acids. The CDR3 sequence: CAISESGGDTQYF. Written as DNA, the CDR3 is TGTGCCATCAGTGAGTCGGGGGGAGATACGCAGTATTTT.

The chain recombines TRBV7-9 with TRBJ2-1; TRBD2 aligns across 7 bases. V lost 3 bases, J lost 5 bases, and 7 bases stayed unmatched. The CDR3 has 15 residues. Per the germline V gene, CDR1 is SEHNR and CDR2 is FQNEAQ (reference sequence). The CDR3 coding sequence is TGTGCCAGCAGCTTTGATGTGAGCGGGAACAATGAGCAGTTCTTC. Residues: CASSFDVSGNNEQFF.

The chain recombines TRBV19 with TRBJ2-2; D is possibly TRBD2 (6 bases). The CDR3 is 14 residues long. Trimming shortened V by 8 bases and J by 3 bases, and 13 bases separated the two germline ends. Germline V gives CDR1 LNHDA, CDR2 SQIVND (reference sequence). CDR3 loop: CASLTGEYTGELFF. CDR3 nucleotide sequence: TGTGCCAGTCTGACGGGAGAGTACACCGGGGAGCTGTTTTTT.

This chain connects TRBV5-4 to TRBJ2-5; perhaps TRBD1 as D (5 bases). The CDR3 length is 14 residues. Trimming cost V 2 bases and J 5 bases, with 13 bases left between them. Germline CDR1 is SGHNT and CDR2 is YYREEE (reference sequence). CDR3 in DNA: TGTGCCAGCAGCTTATCAGGGATGGGGGAGACCCAGTACTTC. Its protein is CASSLSGMGETQYF. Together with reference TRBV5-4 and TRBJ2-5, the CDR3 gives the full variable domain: ETGVTQSPTHLIKTRGQQVTLRCSSQSGHNTVSWYQQALGQGPQFIFQYYREEENGRGNFPPRFSGLQFPNYSSELNVNALELDDSALYLCASSLSGMGETQYFGPGTRLLVL.

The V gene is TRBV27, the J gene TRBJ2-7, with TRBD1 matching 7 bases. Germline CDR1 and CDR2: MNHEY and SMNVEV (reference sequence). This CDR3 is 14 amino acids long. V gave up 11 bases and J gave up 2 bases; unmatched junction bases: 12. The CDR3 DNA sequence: TGTGCCTCTCGGGAAAGGGGGCGAACCTACGAGCAGTACTTC. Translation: CASRERGRTYEQYF.

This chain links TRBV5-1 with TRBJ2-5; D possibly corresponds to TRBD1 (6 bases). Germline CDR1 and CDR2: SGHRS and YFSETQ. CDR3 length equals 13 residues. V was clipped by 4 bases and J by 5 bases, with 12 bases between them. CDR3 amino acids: CASSTQGRETQYF. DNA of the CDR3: TGCGCCAGCAGCACTCAGGGGCGCGAGACCCAGTACTTC.

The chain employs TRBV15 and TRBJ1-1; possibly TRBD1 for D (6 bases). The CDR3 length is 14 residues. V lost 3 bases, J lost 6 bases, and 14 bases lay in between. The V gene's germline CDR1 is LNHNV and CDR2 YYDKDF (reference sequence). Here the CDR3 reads CATSSEQGIAEAFF. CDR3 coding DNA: TGTGCCACCAGCAGCGAACAGGGAATCGCTGAAGCTTTCTTT.

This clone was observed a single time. CDR3 bases: TGTGCCAGCAGTTCCAGGGGGCCCCCCCATAAAGAGACCCAGTACTTC. Its protein is CASSSRGPPHKETQYF. This chain uses TRBV6-6 with TRBJ2-5; 8 bases line up with TRBD1. V shed 4 bases and J 3 bases; nucleotides not matched to a gene: 10. This CDR3 is built from 16 residues. CDR1 is MNHNY, CDR2 SVGAGI, per germline (reference sequence).

The CDR3 DNA reads TGCGCCAGCAGTGAGATGGGTCGCCGACTTAACTATGGCTACACCTTC. Translating it yields CASSEMGRRLNYGYTF. V usage is TRBV10-2 and J usage is TRBJ1-2; D call uncertain. CDR1 WSHSY and CDR2 SAAADI come from the germline V gene. Between the trimmed V and J ends, which lost 2 bases and 1 base, there was a span of 14 bases. This CDR3 contains 16 residues.

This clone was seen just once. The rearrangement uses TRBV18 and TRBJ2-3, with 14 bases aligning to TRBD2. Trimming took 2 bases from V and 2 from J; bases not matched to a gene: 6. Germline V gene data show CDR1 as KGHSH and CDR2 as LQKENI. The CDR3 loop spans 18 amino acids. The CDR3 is CASSPKMGLAGATDTQYF. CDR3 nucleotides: TGTGCCAGCTCACCAAAGATGGGACTAGCGGGGGCCACAGATACGCAGTATTTT.

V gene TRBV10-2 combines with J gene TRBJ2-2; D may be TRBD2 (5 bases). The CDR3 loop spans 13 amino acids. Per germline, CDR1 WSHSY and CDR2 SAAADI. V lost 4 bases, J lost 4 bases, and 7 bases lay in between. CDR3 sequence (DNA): TGCGCCAGCAGTGTACGGGGCACCGGGGAGCTGTTTTTT. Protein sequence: CASSVRGTGELFF.

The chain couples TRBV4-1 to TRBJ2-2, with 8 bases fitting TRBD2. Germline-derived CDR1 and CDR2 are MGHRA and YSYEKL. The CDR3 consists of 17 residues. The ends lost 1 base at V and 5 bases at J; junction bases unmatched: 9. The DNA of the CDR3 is TGCGCCAGCAGCCAAGGTCCGGGAGGGCCTCGTACCGGGGAGCTGTTTTTT. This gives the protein CASSQGPGGPRTGELFF.

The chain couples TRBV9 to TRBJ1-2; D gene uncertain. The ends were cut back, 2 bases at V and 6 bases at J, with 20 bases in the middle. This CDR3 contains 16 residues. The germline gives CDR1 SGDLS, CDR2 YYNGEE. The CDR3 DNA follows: TGTGCCAGCAGCGTGCTCCACCCTCCGGGGTCGAATGGCTACACCTTC. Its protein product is CASSVLHPPGSNGYTF.

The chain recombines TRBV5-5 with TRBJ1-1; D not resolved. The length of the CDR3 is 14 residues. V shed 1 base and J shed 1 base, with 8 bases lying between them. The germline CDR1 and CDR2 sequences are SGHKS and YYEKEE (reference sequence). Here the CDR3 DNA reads TGTGCCAGCAGCTTGTATCGGTCGAACACTGAAGCTTTCTTT. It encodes CASSLYRSNTEAFF. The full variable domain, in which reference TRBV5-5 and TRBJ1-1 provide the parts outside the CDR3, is DAGVTQSPTHLIKTRGQQVTLRCSPISGHKSVSWYQQVLGQGPQFIFQYYEKEERGRGNFPDRFSARQFPNYSSELNVNALLLGDSALYLCASSLYRSNTEAFFGQGTRLTVV.

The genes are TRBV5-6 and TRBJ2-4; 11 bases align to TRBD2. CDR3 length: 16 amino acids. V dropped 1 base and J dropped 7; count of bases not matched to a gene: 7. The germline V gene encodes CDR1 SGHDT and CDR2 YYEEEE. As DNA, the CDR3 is TGTGCCAGCAGCTTGTATGGTAGCGGGAGGGGGAACATTCAGTACTTC. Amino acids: CASSLYGSGRGNIQYF.

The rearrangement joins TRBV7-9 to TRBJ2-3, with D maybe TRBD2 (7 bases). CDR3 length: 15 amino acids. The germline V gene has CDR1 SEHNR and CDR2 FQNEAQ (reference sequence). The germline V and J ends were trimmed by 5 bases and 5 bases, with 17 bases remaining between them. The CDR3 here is CASSLGGPQGDTQYF. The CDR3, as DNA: TGTGCCAGCAGCCTCGGGGGGCCCCAGGGAGATACGCAGTATTTT.

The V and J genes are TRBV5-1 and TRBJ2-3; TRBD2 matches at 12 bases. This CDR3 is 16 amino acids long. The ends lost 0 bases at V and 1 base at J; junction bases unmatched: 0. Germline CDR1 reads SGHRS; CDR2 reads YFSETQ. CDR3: CASSLGLAGGTDTQYF. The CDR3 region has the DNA TGCGCCAGCAGCTTGGGACTAGCGGGGGGCACAGATACGCAGTATTTT.

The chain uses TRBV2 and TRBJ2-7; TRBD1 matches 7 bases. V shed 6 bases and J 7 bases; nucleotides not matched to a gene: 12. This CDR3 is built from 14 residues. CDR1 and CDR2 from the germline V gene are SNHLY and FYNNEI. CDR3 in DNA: TGTGCCAGCAGGGGGACAGCTCTATCCTCGGAGCAGTACTTC. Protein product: CASRGTALSSEQYF.

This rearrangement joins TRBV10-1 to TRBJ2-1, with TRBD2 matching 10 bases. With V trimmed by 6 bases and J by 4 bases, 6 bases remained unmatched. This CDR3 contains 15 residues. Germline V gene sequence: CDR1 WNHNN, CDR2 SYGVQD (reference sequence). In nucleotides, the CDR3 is TGCGCCAGCAGCTACACTAGCGGGGTATACAATGAGCAGTTCTTC. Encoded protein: CASSYTSGVYNEQFF.

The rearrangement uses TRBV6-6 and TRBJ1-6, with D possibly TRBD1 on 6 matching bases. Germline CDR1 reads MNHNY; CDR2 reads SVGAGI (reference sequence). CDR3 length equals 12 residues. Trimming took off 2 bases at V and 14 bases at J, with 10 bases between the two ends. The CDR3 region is CASSYDRSTLHF. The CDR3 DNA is TGTGCCAGCAGTTACGACAGGTCAACCCTCCACTTT.

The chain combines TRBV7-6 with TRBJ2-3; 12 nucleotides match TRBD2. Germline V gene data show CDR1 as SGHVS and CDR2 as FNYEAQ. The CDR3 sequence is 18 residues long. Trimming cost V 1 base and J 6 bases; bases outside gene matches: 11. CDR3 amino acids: CASSLGPSGGGGSDTQYF. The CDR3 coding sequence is TGTGCCAGCAGCTTAGGGCCTAGCGGGGGGGGCGGATCCGATACGCAGTATTTT. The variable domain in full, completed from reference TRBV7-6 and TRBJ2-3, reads GAGVSQSPRYKVTKRGQDVALRCDPISGHVSLYWYRQALGQGPEFLTYFNYEAQQDKSGLPNDRFSAERPEGSISTLTIQRTEQRDSAMYRCASSLGPSGGGGSDTQYFGPGTRLTVL.

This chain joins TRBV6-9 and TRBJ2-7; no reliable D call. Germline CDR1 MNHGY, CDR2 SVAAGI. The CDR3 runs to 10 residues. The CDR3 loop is CGEISYEQYF. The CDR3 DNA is TGTGGTGAGATATCCTACGAGCAGTACTTC.

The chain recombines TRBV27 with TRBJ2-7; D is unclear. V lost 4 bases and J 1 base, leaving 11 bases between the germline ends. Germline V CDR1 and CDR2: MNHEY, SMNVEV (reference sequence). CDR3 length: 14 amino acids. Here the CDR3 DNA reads TGTGCCAGCAGTTATTCGGCGGAATCCTACGAGCAGTACTTC. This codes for CASSYSAESYEQYF.